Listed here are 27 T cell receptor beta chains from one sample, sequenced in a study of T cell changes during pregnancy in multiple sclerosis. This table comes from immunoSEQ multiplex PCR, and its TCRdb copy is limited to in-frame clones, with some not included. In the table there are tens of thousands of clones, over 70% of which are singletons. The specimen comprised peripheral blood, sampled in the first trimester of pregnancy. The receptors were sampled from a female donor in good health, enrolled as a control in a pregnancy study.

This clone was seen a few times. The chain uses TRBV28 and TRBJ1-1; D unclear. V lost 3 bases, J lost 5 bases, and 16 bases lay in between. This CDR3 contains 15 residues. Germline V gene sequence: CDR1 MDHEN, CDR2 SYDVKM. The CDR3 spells CASSLEETRGTEAFF. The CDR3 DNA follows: TGTGCCAGCAGTTTGGAGGAAACTCGTGGTACTGAAGCTTTCTTT.

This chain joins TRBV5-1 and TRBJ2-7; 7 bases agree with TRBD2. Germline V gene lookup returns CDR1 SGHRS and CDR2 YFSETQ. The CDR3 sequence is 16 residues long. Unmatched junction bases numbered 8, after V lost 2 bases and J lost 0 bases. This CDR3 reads CASSFDEAGSSYEQYF. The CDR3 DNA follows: TGCGCCAGCAGCTTCGACGAAGCGGGGAGCTCCTACGAGCAGTACTTC. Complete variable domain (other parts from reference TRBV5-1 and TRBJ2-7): KAGVTQTPRYLIKTRGQQVTLSCSPISGHRSVSWYQQTPGQGLQFLFEYFSETQRNKGNFPGRFSGRQFSNSRSEMNVSTLELGDSALYLCASSFDEAGSSYEQYFGPGTRLTVT.

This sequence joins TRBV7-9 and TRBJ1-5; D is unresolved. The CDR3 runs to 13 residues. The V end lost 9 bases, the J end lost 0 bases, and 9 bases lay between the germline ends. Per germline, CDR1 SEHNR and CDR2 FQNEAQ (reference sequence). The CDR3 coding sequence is TGTGCCAGTTTTAATCTTAGCAATCAGCCCCAGCATTTT. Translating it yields CASFNLSNQPQHF. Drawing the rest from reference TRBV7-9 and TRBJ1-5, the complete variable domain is DTGVSQNPRHKITKRGQNVTFRCDPISEHNRLYWYRQTLGQGPEFLTYFQNEAQLEKSRLLSDRFSAERPKGSFSTLEIQRTEQGDSAMYLCASFNLSNQPQHFGDGTRLSIL.

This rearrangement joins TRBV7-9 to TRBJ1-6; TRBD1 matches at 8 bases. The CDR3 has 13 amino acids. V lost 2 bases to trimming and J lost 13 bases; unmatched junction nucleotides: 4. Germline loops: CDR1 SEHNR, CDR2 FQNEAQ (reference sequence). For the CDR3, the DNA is TGTGCCAGCAGCTTAACAGGGGGGAAGCCCCTCCACTTT. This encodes CASSLTGGKPLHF.

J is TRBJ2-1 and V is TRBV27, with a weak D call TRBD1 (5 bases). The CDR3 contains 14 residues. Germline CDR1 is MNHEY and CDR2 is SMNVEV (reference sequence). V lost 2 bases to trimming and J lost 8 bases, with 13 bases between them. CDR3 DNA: TGTGCCAGCAGTTTAACCCCCTTAGGGGATGAGCAGTTCTTC. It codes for CASSLTPLGDEQFF.

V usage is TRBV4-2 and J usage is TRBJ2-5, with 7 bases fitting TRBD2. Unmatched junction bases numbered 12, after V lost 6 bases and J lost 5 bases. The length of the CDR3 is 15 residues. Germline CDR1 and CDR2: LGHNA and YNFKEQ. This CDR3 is CASRSTSASVETQYF. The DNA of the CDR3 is TGTGCCAGCAGGTCAACTAGCGCGAGTGTGGAGACCCAGTACTTC.

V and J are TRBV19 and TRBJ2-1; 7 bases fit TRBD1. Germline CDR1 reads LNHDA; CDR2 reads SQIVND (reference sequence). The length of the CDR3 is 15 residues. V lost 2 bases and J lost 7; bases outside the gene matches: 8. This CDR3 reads CASSIRGPPLNEQFF. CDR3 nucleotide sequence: TGTGCCAGTAGTATAAGGGGGCCTCCCTTAAATGAGCAGTTCTTC.

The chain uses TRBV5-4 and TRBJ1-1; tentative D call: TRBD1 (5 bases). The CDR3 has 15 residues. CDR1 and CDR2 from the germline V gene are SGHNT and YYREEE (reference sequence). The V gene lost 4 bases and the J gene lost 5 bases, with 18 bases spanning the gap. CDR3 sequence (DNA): TGTGCCAGCAGCCCCCCGGGGCGGGGGGGTACTGAAGCTTTCTTT. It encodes CASSPPGRGGTEAFF.

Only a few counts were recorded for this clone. The CDR3 region has the DNA TGTGCCAGCAGCGTAGCTCTTACAGGCGGCTTTACGAACACCGGGGAGCTGTTTTTT. Translation: CASSVALTGGFTNTGELFF. J is TRBJ2-2 and V is TRBV9; a weak D match, TRBD1 (5 bases). Trimming left V 0 bases short and J 0 bases short, with 18 bases between. Germline-derived CDR1 and CDR2 are SGDLS and YYNGEE. The CDR3 consists of 19 residues.

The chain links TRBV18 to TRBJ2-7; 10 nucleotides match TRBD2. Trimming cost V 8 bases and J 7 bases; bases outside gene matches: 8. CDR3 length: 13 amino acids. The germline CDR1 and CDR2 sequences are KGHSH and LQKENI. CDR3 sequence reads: CASQPSGRWEQYF. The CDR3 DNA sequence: TGTGCCAGCCAACCTAGCGGGAGATGGGAGCAGTACTTC.

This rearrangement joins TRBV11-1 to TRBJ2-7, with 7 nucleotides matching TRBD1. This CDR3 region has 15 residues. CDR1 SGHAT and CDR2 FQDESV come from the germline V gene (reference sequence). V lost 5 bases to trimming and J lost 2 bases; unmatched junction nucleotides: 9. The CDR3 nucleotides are TGTGCCAGCAGCACCTCCAGGGGGAAGGCCTACGAGCAGTACTTC. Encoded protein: CASSTSRGKAYEQYF.

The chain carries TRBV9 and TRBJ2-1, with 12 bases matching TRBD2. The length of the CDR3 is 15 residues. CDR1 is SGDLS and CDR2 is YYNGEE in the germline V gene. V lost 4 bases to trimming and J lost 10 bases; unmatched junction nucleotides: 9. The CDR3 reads CASSPWTSGIGEQFF. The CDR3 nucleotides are TGTGCCAGCAGCCCCTGGACTAGCGGGATTGGGGAGCAGTTCTTC.

Here the CDR3 DNA reads TGTGCCAGCAGTTACTCGGGTGGCGGCGTGGAGGAGCAGTTCTTC. It specifies CASSYSGGGVEEQFF. The chain is built from TRBV6-6 and TRBJ2-1, with D unresolved. This CDR3 contains 15 residues. V dropped 0 bases and J dropped 10 bases, with 16 bases sitting between them. CDR1 is MNHNY and CDR2 is SVGAGI in the germline V gene (reference sequence).

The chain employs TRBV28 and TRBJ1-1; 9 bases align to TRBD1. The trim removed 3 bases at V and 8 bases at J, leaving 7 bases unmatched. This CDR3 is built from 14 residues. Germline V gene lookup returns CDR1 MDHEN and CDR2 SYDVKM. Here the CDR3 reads CASSFRQGEREAFF. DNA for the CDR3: TGTGCCAGCAGTTTCAGACAGGGGGAAAGGGAAGCTTTCTTT. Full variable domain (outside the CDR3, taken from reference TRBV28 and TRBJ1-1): DVKVTQSSRYLVKRTGEKVFLECVQDMDHENMFWYRQDPGLGLRLIYFSYDVKMKEKGDIPEGYSVSREKKERFSLILESASTNQTSMYLCASSFRQGEREAFFGQGTRLTVV.

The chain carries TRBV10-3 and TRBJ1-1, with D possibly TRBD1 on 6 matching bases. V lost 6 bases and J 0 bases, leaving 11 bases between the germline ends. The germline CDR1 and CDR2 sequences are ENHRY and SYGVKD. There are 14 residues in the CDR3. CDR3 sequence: CAISPRDMNTEAFF. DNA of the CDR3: TGTGCCATCAGCCCCCGGGACATGAACACTGAAGCTTTCTTT.

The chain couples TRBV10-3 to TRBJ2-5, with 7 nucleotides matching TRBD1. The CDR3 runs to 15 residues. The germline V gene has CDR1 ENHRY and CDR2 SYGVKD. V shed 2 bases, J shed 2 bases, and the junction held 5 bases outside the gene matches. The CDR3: CAISERTGPQETQYF. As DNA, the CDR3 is TGTGCCATCAGTGAGAGGACAGGACCTCAAGAGACCCAGTACTTC.

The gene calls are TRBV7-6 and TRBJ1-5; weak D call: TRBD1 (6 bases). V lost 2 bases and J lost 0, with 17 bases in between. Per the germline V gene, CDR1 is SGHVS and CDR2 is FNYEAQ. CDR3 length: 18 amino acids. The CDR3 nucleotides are TGTGCCAGCAGCTTAAAGGTTATGCGACAGGTTAGCAATCAGCCCCAGCATTTT. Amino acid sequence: CASSLKVMRQVSNQPQHF.

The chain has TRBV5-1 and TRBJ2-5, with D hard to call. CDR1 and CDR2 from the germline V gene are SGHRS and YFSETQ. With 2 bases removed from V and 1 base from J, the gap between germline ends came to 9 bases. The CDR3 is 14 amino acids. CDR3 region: CASSFGQIQETQYF. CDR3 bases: TGCGCCAGCAGCTTTGGGCAGATCCAAGAGACCCAGTACTTC.

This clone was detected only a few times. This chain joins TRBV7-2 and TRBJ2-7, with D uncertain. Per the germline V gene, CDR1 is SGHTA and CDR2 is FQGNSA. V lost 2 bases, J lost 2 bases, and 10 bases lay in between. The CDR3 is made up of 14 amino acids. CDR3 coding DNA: TGTGCCAGCAGCTTAAGCGACGGCCCCTACGAGCAGTACTTC. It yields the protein CASSLSDGPYEQYF. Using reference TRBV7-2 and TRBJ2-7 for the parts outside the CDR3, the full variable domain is GAGVSQSPSNKVTEKGKDVELRCDPISGHTALYWYRQSLGQGLEFLIYFQGNSAPDKSGLPSDRFSAERTGGSVSTLTIQRTQQEDSAVYLCASSLSDGPYEQYFGPGTRLTVT.

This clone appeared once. CDR3 sequence: CASSLYRTGRNSPLHF. CDR3 sequence (DNA): TGTGCCAGCAGTTTGTACCGGACAGGGAGGAATTCACCCCTCCACTTT. This rearrangement joins TRBV27 to TRBJ1-6, with 8 bases that match TRBD1. This CDR3 contains 16 residues. Germline CDR1 MNHEY, CDR2 SMNVEV (reference sequence). V lost 3 bases to trimming and J lost 7 bases; unmatched junction nucleotides: 8.

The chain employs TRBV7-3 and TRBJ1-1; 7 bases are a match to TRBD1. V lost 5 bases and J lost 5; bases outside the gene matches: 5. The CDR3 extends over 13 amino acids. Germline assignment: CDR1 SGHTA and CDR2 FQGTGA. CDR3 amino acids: CASSRRQGTEAFF. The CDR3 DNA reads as TGTGCCAGCAGCCGCCGACAGGGAACTGAAGCTTTCTTT.

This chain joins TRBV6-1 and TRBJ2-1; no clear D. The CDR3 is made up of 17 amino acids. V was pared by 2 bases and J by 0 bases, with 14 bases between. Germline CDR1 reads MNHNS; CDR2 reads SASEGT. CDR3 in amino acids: CASSEHWLRSSYNEQFF. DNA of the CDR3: TGTGCCAGCAGTGAACATTGGCTGAGGAGCTCCTACAATGAGCAGTTCTTC.

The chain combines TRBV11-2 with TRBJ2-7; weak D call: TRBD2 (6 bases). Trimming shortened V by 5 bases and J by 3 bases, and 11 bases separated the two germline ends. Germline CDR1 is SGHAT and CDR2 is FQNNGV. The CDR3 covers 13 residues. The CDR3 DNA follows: TGTGCCAGCAGCGAAACGGGAGTCTACGAGCAGTACTTC. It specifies CASSETGVYEQYF.

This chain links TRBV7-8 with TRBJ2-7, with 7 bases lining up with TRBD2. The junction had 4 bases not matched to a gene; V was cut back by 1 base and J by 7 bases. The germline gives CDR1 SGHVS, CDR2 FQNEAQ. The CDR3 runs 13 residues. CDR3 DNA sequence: TGTGCCAGCAGCTTAGGGGCCGGGGGGGAGCAGTACTTC. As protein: CASSLGAGGEQYF. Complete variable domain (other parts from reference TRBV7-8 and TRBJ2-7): GAGVSQSPRYKVAKRGQDVALRCDPISGHVSLFWYQQALGQGPEFLTYFQNEAQLDKSGLPSDRFFAERPEGSVSTLKIQRTQQEDSAVYLCASSLGAGGEQYFGPGTRLTVT.

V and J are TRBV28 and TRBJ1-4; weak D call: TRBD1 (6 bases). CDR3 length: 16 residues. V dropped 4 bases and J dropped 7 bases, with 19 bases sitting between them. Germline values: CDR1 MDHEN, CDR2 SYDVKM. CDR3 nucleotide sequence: TGTGCCAGCAGTTCTACACAGTGGGGCAGGGGTGAAAAACTGTTTTTT. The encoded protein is CASSSTQWGRGEKLFF.

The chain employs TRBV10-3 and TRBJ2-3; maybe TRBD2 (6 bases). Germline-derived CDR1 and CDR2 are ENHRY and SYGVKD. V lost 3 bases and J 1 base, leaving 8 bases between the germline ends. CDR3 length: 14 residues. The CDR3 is CAISDGSRTDTQYF. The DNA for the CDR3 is TGTGCCATCAGTGACGGGAGTCGCACAGATACGCAGTATTTT.

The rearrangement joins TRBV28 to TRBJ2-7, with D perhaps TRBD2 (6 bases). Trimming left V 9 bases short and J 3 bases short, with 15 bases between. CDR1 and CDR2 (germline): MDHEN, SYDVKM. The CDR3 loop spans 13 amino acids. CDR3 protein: CASTLGGLYEQYF. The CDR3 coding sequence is TGTGCCAGTACGCTGGGGGGTCTCTACGAGCAGTACTTC.